A selection of T cell receptor beta chains follows, all from one sample in a study of identical twins. TCRdb reprocessed the 5' RACE reads via MiXCR and lists one record per CDR3 protein. The profile shows 400,000 to 650,000 distinct CDR3 sequences, 20% to 25% of them singletons. This sample also belongs to another study, concerning T cells expressing NK-cell markers.

What was sequenced was CD4+ T cells sorted from blood. The receptors here all came from a woman between 18 and 29 years old in good health. CDR3s include the opening cysteine and the closing phenylalanine or tryptophan. D genes are given only for firm matches. The size entry is marked missing in some rows and otherwise reads once, few, many or a size class.

j_call v_call d_call clone_size cdr3_aa cdr3_nt
TRBJ2-1 TRBV7-8 NA NA CASSQTRSYNEQFF TGTGCCAGCAGCCAGACTAGATCCTACAATGAGCAGTTCTTC
TRBJ1-1 TRBV29-1 TRBD1 NA CSVFPGQGTEAFF TGCAGCGTTTTCCCTGGACAGGGAACTGAAGCTTTCTTT
TRBJ2-7 TRBV27 NA many CASSLSSRTYSYEQYF TGTGCCAGCAGTTTATCAAGTCGGACATACTCCTACGAGCAGTACTTC
TRBJ1-1 TRBV12-3/TRBV12-4 NA many CASSSSTEAFF TGTGCCAGCAGTTCCTCAACTGAAGCTTTCTTT
TRBJ2-1 TRBV25-1 TRBD2 NA CASSDRGGRSEQFF TGTGCCAGCAGTGACCGCGGGGGACGGAGTGAGCAGTTCTTC
TRBJ2-1 TRBV6-1 NA NA CATSPRSASYNEQFF TGTGCCACCTCTCCTCGGAGTGCCTCCTACAATGAGCAGTTCTTC
TRBJ2-5 TRBV9 NA NA CASSVGPGQTQETQYF TGTGCCAGCAGCGTAGGCCCCGGACAGACCCAAGAGACCCAGTACTTC
TRBJ2-7 TRBV9 TRBD1 NA CASSTAGTGGGEQYF TGTGCCAGCAGCACAGCCGGGACAGGGGGGGGCGAGCAGTACTTC
TRBJ2-1 TRBV20-1 TRBD2 NA CSAWTSGYNEQFF TGCAGTGCTTGGACTAGCGGTTACAATGAGCAGTTCTTC
TRBJ2-1 TRBV20-1 NA NA CSARNQQYRFF TGCAGTGCTAGAAACCAACAGTACCGGTTCTTC
TRBJ2-7 TRBV12-3/TRBV12-4 NA few CASSFRGASIHEQYF TGTGCCAGCAGTTTTCGGGGGGCGTCTATCCACGAGCAGTACTTC
TRBJ2-2 TRBV20-1 NA NA CSAPMGRELFF TGCAGTGCTCCTATGGGGAGGGAGCTGTTTTTT
TRBJ1-2 TRBV4-2 TRBD1 few CASSQRTTGQANYGYTF TGTGCCAGCAGCCAACGGACTACAGGACAGGCTAACTATGGCTACACCTTC
TRBJ2-7 TRBV29-1 NA many CSVGVYEQYF TGCAGCGTTGGGGTCTACGAGCAGTACTTC
TRBJ2-5 TRBV10-1 NA few CASSGDLETQYF TGCGCCAGCAGTGGGGACCTAGAGACCCAGTACTTC
TRBJ1-2 TRBV20-1 NA NA CSARALYGYTF TGCAGTGCTAGAGCCCTGTATGGCTACACCTTC
TRBJ1-5 TRBV9 NA NA CASTRVGGEGNQPQHF TGTGCCAGCACCAGAGTAGGGGGGGAGGGCAATCAGCCCCAGCATTTT
TRBJ2-2 TRBV5-1 TRBD2 NA CASSLVLAGDYTGELFF TGCGCCAGCAGCTTGGTTCTAGCGGGGGATTACACCGGGGAGCTGTTTTTT
TRBJ2-7 TRBV18 NA NA CASSPPWTGSEQYF TGTGCCAGCTCACCACCTTGGACCGGGAGCGAGCAGTACTTC
TRBJ2-3 TRBV5-5 TRBD2 few CASRLPWRRASGGRMQYF TGTGCCAGCAGGCTCCCCTGGAGGAGGGCTAGCGGGGGGCGGATGCAGTATTTT
TRBJ2-7 TRBV7-9 NA once CASSTNRAGEQYF TGTGCCAGCAGCACCAACAGGGCGGGGGAGCAGTACTTC
TRBJ2-3 TRBV29-1 NA few CSVEARARGDTQYF TGCAGCGTTGAAGCCAGGGCCCGTGGAGATACGCAGTATTTT
TRBJ2-1 TRBV7-2 TRBD1 NA CASRPGTGGHEQFF TGTGCCAGCAGACCTGGGACAGGGGGGCATGAGCAGTTCTTC
TRBJ1-1 TRBV3-1 TRBD1 few CASSPTGSIEAFF TGTGCCAGCAGCCCGACAGGGAGTATCGAAGCTTTCTTT
TRBJ2-1 TRBV5-1 TRBD2 NA CASSSTPPGTSRYNEQFF TGCGCCAGCAGCAGCACGCCCCCAGGGACTAGCCGGTACAATGAGCAGTTCTTC
TRBJ2-4 TRBV20-1 NA few CSARVGRPTKNIQYF TGCAGTGCTAGAGTAGGGAGGCCGACCAAAAACATTCAGTACTTC
TRBJ2-5 TRBV6-1 TRBD1 NA CASIYTGTGGETQYF TGTGCCAGCATATATACCGGGACAGGGGGAGAGACCCAGTACTTC
TRBJ2-3 TRBV15 NA few CATSRDSTDTQYF TGTGCCACCAGCCGGGACAGCACAGATACGCAGTATTTT
TRBJ1-5 TRBV12-3/TRBV12-4 NA NA CASSLYQVPFESQHF TGTGCCAGCAGTTTATACCAGGTCCCCTTTGAATCCCAGCATTTT
TRBJ2-1 TRBV20-1 NA NA CSATPTFNEQFF TGCAGTGCCACGCCAACGTTCAATGAGCAGTTCTTC
TRBJ1-2 TRBV6-5 NA many CASSYGAAGGYTF TGTGCCAGCAGTTACGGGGCAGCAGGAGGCTACACCTTC
TRBJ2-1 TRBV5-1 NA NA CASSLSGSEQFF TGCGCCAGCAGCTTGTCTGGGAGTGAGCAGTTCTTC
TRBJ2-7 TRBV20-1 NA few CSARDGPGPYEQYF TGCAGTGCTAGAGATGGGCCAGGGCCCTACGAGCAGTACTTC
TRBJ2-3 TRBV5-4 TRBD2 few CASRLNVAGAADTQYF TGTGCCAGCAGGTTAAATGTAGCGGGAGCGGCAGATACGCAGTATTTT
TRBJ2-3 TRBV6-5 TRBD2 NA CASSSLAGVPDTQYF TGTGCCAGCAGTTCACTAGCGGGAGTACCGGATACGCAGTATTTT